The 24 T cell receptor beta chains listed next were all sequenced from one sample in a study of monozygotic twins with cystic fibrosis (dated by TCRdb to the early 2020s). Library construction relied on the immunoSEQ multiplex PCR assay. TCRdb holds this immuneACCESS table with in-frame rearrangements only. Some clones are missing; in checked studies, unresolved V genes explain under half, and the rest has no known cause. This sample comprises some 17,000 clones, 90% to 97% of them detected only once. The biggest ten clones account for about 0.6% of the sample. Material for sequencing was blood. The receptors shown here come from a girl between 2 and 10 years old with cystic fibrosis.

The J gene is TRBJ2-5, the V gene TRBV5-6, with TRBD2 as a possible D gene (6 bases). The CDR3 is 13 residues long. Germline V gene sequence: CDR1 SGHDT, CDR2 YYEEEE. The V gene lost 4 bases and the J gene lost 3 bases, with 10 bases spanning the gap. CDR3 loop: CASSLGLKETQYF. CDR3 DNA sequence: TGTGCCAGCAGCCTGGGACTTAAAGAGACCCAGTACTTC.

Note on this clone: Sequence at one end of the junction differs from germline and may be a read error. The genes are TRBV7-9 and TRBJ2-6, with D tentatively TRBD1 (6 bases). Germline V CDR1 and CDR2: SEHNR, FQNEAQ (reference sequence). This CDR3 is 12 amino acids long. The chain's CDR3 is CASSSEDRVSAF. DNA of the CDR3: TGTGCCAGCAGCTCGGAGGACAGAGTCTCGGCTTTC. Full variable domain (missing parts from reference TRBV7-9 and TRBJ2-6): DTGVSQNPRHKITKRGQNVTFRCDPISEHNRLYWYRQTLGQGPEFLTYFQNEAQLEKSRLLSDRFSAERPKGSFSTLEIQRTEQGDSAMYLCASSSEDRVSAFGAGSRLTVL.

The chain couples TRBV20-1 to TRBJ2-1; D gene ambiguous. V lost 3 bases and J 9 bases, leaving 9 bases between the germline ends. Germline V gene sequence: CDR1 DFQATT, CDR2 SNEGSKA (reference sequence). The CDR3 runs 11 residues. This CDR3 is CSASNWGEQFF. As DNA, the CDR3 is TGCAGTGCTAGTAATTGGGGTGAGCAGTTCTTC.

V is TRBV19 and J is TRBJ2-1, with D perhaps TRBD2 (6 bases). Germline V gives CDR1 LNHDA, CDR2 SQIVND (reference sequence). The length of the CDR3 is 15 residues. V was shortened by 0 bases and J by 7 bases, with 13 bases between the two germline ends. Here the CDR3 reads CASSIERGRNNEQFF. The CDR3 DNA reads as TGTGCCAGTAGTATAGAACGGGGGAGGAATAATGAGCAGTTCTTC.

In DNA, the CDR3 is TGTGCCAGCAGCACCGGAGGGCTTCAGCCCCAGCATTTT. Amino acid sequence: CASSTGGLQPQHF. The chain employs TRBV5-6 and TRBJ1-5; D gene unclear. The CDR3 spans 13 residues. Trimming shortened V by 4 bases and J by 6 bases, and 11 bases separated the two germline ends. The germline V gene encodes CDR1 SGHDT and CDR2 YYEEEE. Full variable domain (rest looked up from reference TRBV5-6 and TRBJ1-5): DAGVTQSPTHLIKTRGQQVTLRCSPKSGHDTVSWYQQALGQGPQFIFQYYEEEERQRGNFPDRFSGHQFPNYSSELNVNALLLGDSALYLCASSTGGLQPQHFGDGTRLSIL.

The chain combines TRBV5-1 with TRBJ2-7; possibly TRBD1 or TRBD2 for D (5 bases each). The ends were cut back, 1 base at V and 2 bases at J, with 10 bases in the middle. Germline V gene lookup returns CDR1 SGHRS and CDR2 YFSETQ. CDR3 size: 14 residues. The CDR3 sequence is CASSLSGTPYEQYF. The DNA of the CDR3 is TGCGCCAGCAGCTTGTCAGGGACCCCCTACGAGCAGTACTTC.

A few counts support this clone. The V and J genes are TRBV28 and TRBJ1-5; 7 positions agree with TRBD1. V was pared by 5 bases and J by 5 bases, with 12 bases of the junction left unmatched. CDR1 is MDHEN, CDR2 SYDVKM, per germline. There are 16 residues in the CDR3. CDR3 DNA: TGTGCCAGCAGTACCTCTCGGGCAGGGGGTTATCAGCCCCAGCATTTT. Encoded protein: CASSTSRAGGYQPQHF.

This clone was counted only a few times. The chain joins TRBV6-5 to TRBJ1-2; 7 bases agree with TRBD1. The germline CDR1 and CDR2 sequences are MNHEY and SVGAGI. The CDR3 is 12 residues long. The V and J ends lost 5 bases and 6 bases, in that order; junction bases with no gene match: 3. The CDR3 DNA is TGTGCCAGCAGTAGACAGGGAAATGGCTACACCTTC. Its protein product is CASSRQGNGYTF.

This rearrangement joins TRBV21-1 to TRBJ2-7. TRBV21-1 is annotated as a pseudogene. The length of the CDR3 is 15 residues. CDR3: CASSEDPGPTYEQYF. CDR3 bases: TGTGCCAGCAGTGAAGACCCGGGACCAACCTACGAGCAGTACTTC.

CDR3 loop: CASSPSRDTAYEQYF. The CDR3 coding sequence is TGTGCCAGCAGCCCAAGCCGGGACACCGCGTACGAGCAGTACTTC. V is TRBV6-1 and J is TRBJ2-7, with a possible D match to TRBD1 (6 bases). The germline CDR1 and CDR2 sequences are MNHNS and SASEGT. CDR3 length equals 15 residues. V was shortened by 6 bases and J by 4 bases, with 19 bases between the two germline ends.

The J gene is TRBJ1-6, the V gene TRBV5-1; 12 nucleotides align to TRBD1. Germline V gene sequence: CDR1 SGHRS, CDR2 YFSETQ. V trimming: 7 bases; J trimming: 9 bases; junction bases outside the gene matches: 11. This CDR3 has 16 amino acids. CDR3 in amino acids: CASGIQGQGASSPLHF. The CDR3, as DNA: TGCGCCAGCGGCATCCAGGGACAGGGGGCGAGTTCACCCCTCCACTTT.

Here the CDR3 DNA reads TGTGCCAGCAGCAAAAGACAGGGCGAGTCCGGGGAGCTGTTTTTT. It specifies CASSKRQGESGELFF. The V and J genes are TRBV9 and TRBJ2-2; TRBD1 matches 7 bases. Unmatched junction bases numbered 9, after V lost 4 bases and J lost 6 bases. This CDR3 contains 15 residues. In germline, CDR1 is SGDLS, CDR2 YYNGEE.

The rearrangement joins TRBV19 to TRBJ1-2, with no clear D. The CDR3 covers 17 residues. With 7 bases removed from V and 2 bases from J, the gap between germline ends came to 23 bases. Germline CDR1 LNHDA, CDR2 SQIVND (reference sequence). The CDR3, as DNA: TGTGCCAGTATCGTTTCGACGGCCGGAGGGTACAACTATGGCTACACCTTC. This codes for CASIVSTAGGYNYGYTF. Based on the CDR3 plus reference TRBV19 and TRBJ1-2, the full variable domain is DGGITQSPKYLFRKEGQNVTLSCEQNLNHDAMYWYRQDPGQGLRLIYYSQIVNDFQKGDIAEGYSVSREKKESFPLTVTSAQKNPTAFYLCASIVSTAGGYNYGYTFGSGTRLTVV.

V is TRBV9 and J is TRBJ2-3; maybe TRBD1 (6 bases). Germline-derived CDR1 and CDR2 are SGDLS and YYNGEE. Trimming cost V 4 bases and J 1 base, with 16 bases left between them. CDR3 size: 16 residues. CDR3 sequence reads: CASSIAPTGRTDTQYF. For the CDR3, the DNA is TGTGCCAGCAGCATCGCACCGACAGGACGCACAGATACGCAGTATTTT.

V is TRBV7-2 and J is TRBJ1-4; D is uncertain. This CDR3 region has 15 residues. Germline V lookup: CDR1 SGHTA, CDR2 FQGNSA. The V gene lost 1 base and the J gene lost 0 bases, with 6 bases spanning the gap. CDR3 amino acids: CASSLVHATNEKLFF. CDR3 DNA sequence: TGTGCCAGCAGCTTAGTACATGCAACTAATGAAAAACTGTTTTTT.

This chain links TRBV30 with TRBJ2-3; D is perhaps TRBD2 (6 bases). V lost 0 bases and J 5 bases, leaving 15 bases between the germline ends. Germline assignment: CDR1 GTSNPN and CDR2 SVGIG (reference sequence). This CDR3 has 15 amino acids. The DNA for the CDR3 is TGTGCCTGGAGTGTATTAGGGCAGGGAGGAGATACGCAGTATTTT. Residues: CAWSVLGQGGDTQYF.

The count of this clone is one. This chain links TRBV4-3 with TRBJ1-1; D gene unclear. From germline, CDR1 is LGHNA and CDR2 YSLEER. The V end was cut by 0 bases, the J end by 6 bases, with 14 bases between. The CDR3 sequence is 15 residues long. The CDR3 loop reads CASSQDWVRAAEAFF. The CDR3, as DNA: TGCGCCAGCAGCCAAGATTGGGTGAGGGCGGCTGAAGCTTTCTTT.

This chain connects TRBV10-3 to TRBJ2-2; 9 nucleotides agree with TRBD1. Looked up from germline, CDR1 is ENHRY and CDR2 is SYGVKD. The length of the CDR3 is 16 residues. J lost 0 bases, V lost 6 bases, and 5 bases had no gene match. The CDR3 sequence is CAIRAGQGTNTGELFF. CDR3 in DNA: TGTGCCATCAGGGCGGGACAGGGTACGAACACCGGGGAGCTGTTTTTT.

This sequence joins TRBV5-6 and TRBJ1-6; 8 bases map to TRBD1. With 3 bases clipped from V and 2 bases from J, the junction kept 4 bases outside the gene matches. Germline CDR1 reads SGHDT; CDR2 reads YYEEEE. This CDR3 has 16 amino acids. CDR3 bases: TGTGCCAGCAGCTCCAGACAGGGGCCCTATAATTCACCCCTCCACTTT. Its protein product is CASSSRQGPYNSPLHF.

The rearrangement uses TRBV19 and TRBJ1-1; tentative D call: TRBD1 (6 bases). CDR3 length: 17 residues. Germline loops: CDR1 LNHDA, CDR2 SQIVND (reference sequence). Trimming removed 2 bases at V and 5 bases at J, with 21 bases between. CDR3 in amino acids: CASSIPFLGGSGTEAFF. Written as DNA, the CDR3 is TGTGCCAGTAGTATACCTTTCCTAGGGGGAAGTGGGACTGAAGCTTTCTTT.

The chain joins TRBV15 to TRBJ1-6; 8 bases are shared with TRBD1. The V segment lost 3 bases and the J segment 6 bases; nucleotides outside the gene matches: 10. Germline CDR1 is LNHNV and CDR2 is YYDKDF (reference sequence). The CDR3 loop spans 17 amino acids. Written as DNA, the CDR3 is TGTGCCACCAGCAGTAGAATACGTGGACAGGGTAATTCACCCCTCCACTTT. It is translated as CATSSRIRGQGNSPLHF.

The chain is built from TRBV18 and TRBJ2-2; D gene uncertain. V lost 3 bases and J 7 bases, leaving 9 bases between the germline ends. This CDR3 region has 13 residues. The germline V gene has CDR1 KGHSH and CDR2 LQKENI. CDR3 nucleotide sequence: TGTGCCAGCTCACCCGCACCGGACGGGGAGCTGTTTTTT. It yields the protein CASSPAPDGELFF.

CDR3 DNA sequence: TGTGCCAGCAGCCTCCTCTGGGACAGGGATTACAATGAGCAGTTCTTC. Protein sequence: CASSLLWDRDYNEQFF. The V gene is TRBV7-9, the J gene TRBJ2-1; 9 bases agree with TRBD1. CDR1 and CDR2 from the germline V gene are SEHNR and FQNEAQ (reference sequence). Trimming at V came to 5 bases and at J to 4 bases, leaving 9 bases not matched to a gene. The length of the CDR3 is 16 residues.

This chain connects TRBV9 to TRBJ2-2; TRBD1 matches at 7 bases. Trimming took 3 bases from V and 7 from J; bases not matched to a gene: 18. CDR1 and CDR2 from the germline V gene are SGDLS and YYNGEE. This CDR3 is built from 18 residues. The DNA for the CDR3 is TGTGCCAGCAGCGCCCTGACAGGGAGAGGGGGTATAGGCGGGGAGCTGTTTTTT. This gives the protein CASSALTGRGGIGGELFF.